This T cell receptor beta chain originates from a study of cytomegalovirus exposure and HLA in healthy donors. General study results and limits: Researchers catalogued some 160 TCR beta chains as cytomegalovirus-associated. Most CMV-associated TCR beta chains were later found to appear HLA-restricted. In an earlier analysis, productive rearrangement rates for most beta V segments clustered near 87% or 30%. In a later analysis, TCR beta V- and J-gene trimming was associated with a missense DCLRE1C variant.

PCR was performed using 60 Vbeta and 13 Jbeta primers. The repertoire was sequenced with immunoSEQ multiplex PCR; TCRdb's copy has only in-frame clones and lacks some. Of some 130,000 clones listed, roughly 80% are singletons. V was clipped by 4 bases and J by 6 bases, with 18 bases between them. The CDR3 is 15 amino acids. Germline CDR1 SGDLS, CDR2 YYNGEE. A note on this clone: The antigen is not known.

This clonotype was sampled from a female donor in good health and CMV-seronegative. The chain couples TRBV9 to TRBJ2-3; a weak D match, TRBD2 (6 bases). Sample: PBMCs. The CDR3 region is CASSPPSGVGDTQYF. The CDR3 nucleotides read TGTGCCAGCAGCCCCCCTTCGGGAGTAGGGGATACGCAGTATTTT.